This T cell receptor (beta chain) was profiled in a study of blood T cell repertoires in COVID-19. Overall study context: In each case, the material was cDNA or gDNA derived from T cells, B-cell-depleted T cells, or PBMCs.

The CDR3 covers 14 residues. Trimming removed 7 bases from V and 10 bases from J; junction bases left unmatched: 9. From germline, CDR1 is MDHEN and CDR2 SYDVKM. The authors' processing: Scientists estimated how many nucleated cells there were by amplifying reference gene primers. Here immunoSEQ multiplex PCR was the method, and the copy in TCRdb shows in-frame clones only, minus some. V and J calls and clone size are copied from that table; D and trimming were computed from the DNA. The data hold over 35,000 clones, with approximately 80% observed a single time. Source material: peripheral blood. The TCR comes from a man aged 60 to 75 with active COVID-19. This rearrangement joins TRBV28 to TRBJ2-1; 11 positions match TRBD2. CDR3 DNA: TGTGCCAGCACCCCCGGGACTAGCGGTGGAGAGCAGTTCTTC. This gives the protein CASTPGTSGGEQFF.